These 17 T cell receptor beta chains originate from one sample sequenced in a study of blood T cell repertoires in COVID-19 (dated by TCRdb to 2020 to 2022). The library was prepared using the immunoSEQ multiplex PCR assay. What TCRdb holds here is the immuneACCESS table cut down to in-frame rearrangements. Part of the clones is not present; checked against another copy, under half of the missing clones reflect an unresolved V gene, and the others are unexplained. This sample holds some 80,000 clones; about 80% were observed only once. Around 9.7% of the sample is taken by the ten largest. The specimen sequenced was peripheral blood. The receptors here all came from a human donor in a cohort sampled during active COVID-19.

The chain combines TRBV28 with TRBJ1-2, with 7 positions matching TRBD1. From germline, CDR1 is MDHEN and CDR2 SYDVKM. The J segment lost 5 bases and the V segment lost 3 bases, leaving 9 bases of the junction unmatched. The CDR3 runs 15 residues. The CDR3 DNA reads TGTGCCAGCAGTTTGTTTCACAGGGGACAATATGGCTACACCTTC. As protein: CASSLFHRGQYGYTF.

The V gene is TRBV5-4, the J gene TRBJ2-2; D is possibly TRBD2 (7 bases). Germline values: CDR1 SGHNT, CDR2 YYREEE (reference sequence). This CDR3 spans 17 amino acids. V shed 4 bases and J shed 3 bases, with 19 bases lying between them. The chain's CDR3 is CASSPTGGGYYTGELFF. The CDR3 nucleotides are TGTGCCAGCAGCCCCACGGGCGGGGGCTACTACACCGGGGAGCTGTTTTTT.

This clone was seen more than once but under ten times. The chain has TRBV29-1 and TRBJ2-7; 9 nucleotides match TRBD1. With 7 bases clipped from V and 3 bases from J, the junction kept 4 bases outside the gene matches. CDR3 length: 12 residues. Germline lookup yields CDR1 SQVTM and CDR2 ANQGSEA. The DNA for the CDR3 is TGCAGCGCCGGACAGGGGAACTACGAGCAGTACTTC. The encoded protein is CSAGQGNYEQYF.

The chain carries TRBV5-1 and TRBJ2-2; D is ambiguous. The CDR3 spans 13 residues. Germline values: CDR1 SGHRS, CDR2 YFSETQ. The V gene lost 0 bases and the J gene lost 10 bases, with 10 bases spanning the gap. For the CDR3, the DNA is TGCGCCAGCAGCTTGGCCAGGCTGGAGGAGCTGTTTTTT. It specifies CASSLARLEELFF.

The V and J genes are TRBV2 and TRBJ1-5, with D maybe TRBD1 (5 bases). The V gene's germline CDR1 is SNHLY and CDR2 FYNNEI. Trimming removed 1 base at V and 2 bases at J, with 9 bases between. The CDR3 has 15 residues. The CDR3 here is CASSEGGEGNQPQHF. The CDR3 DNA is TGTGCCAGCAGTGAAGGAGGGGAGGGCAATCAGCCCCAGCATTTT.

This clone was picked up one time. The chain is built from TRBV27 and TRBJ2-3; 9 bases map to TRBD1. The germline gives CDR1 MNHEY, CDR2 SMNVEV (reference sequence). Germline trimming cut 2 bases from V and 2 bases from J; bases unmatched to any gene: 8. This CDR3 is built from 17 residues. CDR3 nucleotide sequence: TGTGCCAGCAGTTTAGCCCCGGGACAGGGAGTCACAGATACGCAGTATTTT. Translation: CASSLAPGQGVTDTQYF.

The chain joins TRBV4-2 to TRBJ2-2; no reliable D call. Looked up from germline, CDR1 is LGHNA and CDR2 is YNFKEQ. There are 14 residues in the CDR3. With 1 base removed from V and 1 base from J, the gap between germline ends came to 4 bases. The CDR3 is CASSQVMNTGELFF. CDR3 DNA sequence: TGTGCCAGCAGCCAAGTAATGAACACCGGGGAGCTGTTTTTT.

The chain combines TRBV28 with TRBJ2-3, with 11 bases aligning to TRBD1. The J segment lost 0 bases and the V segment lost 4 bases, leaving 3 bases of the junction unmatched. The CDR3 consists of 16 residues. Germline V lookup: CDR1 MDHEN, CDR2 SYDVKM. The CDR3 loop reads CASSWGTGGSTDTQYF. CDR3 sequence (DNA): TGTGCCAGCAGTTGGGGGACAGGGGGAAGCACAGATACGCAGTATTTT.

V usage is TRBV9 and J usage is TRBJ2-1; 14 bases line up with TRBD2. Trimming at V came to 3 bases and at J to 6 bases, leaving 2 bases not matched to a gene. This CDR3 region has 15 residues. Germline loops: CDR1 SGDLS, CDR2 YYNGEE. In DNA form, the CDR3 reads TGTGCCAGCAGCGGGGGGACTAGCGGGAGCAATGAGCAGTTCTTC. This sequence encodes CASSGGTSGSNEQFF.

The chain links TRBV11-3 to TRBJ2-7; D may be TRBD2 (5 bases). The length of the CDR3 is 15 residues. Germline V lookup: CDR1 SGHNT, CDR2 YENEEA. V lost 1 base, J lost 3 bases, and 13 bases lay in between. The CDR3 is CASSLVRGKGYEQYF. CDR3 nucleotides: TGTGCCAGCAGCTTAGTCCGGGGAAAAGGCTACGAGCAGTACTTC. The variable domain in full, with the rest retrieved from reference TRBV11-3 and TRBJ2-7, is EAGVVQSPRYKIIEKKQPVAFWCNPISGHNTLYWYLQNLGQGPELLIRYENEEAVDDSQLPKDRFSAERLKGVDSTLKIQPAELGDSAVYLCASSLVRGKGYEQYFGPGTRLTVT.

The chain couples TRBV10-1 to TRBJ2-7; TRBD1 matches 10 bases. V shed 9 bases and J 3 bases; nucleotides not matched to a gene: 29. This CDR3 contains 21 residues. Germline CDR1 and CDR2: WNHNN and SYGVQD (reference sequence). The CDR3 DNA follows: TGCGCCAGAGAGCCGGGACAGGGGCTAGCGGACAGCGTCCGGCCTCTCTACGAGCAGTACTTC. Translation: CAREPGQGLADSVRPLYEQYF.

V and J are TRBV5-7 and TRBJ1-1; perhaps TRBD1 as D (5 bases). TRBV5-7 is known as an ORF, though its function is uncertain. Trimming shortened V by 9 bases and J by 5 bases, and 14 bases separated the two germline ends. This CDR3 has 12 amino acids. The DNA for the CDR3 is TGTGCCACTAGTGGAGGGGATACTGAAGCTTTCTTT. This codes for CATSGGDTEAFF.

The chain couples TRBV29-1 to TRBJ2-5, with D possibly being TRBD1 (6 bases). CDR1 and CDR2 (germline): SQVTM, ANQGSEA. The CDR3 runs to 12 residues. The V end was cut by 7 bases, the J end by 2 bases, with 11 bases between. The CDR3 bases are TGCAGCGCAGCTCAGGGGCAAGAGACCCAGTACTTC. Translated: CSAAQGQETQYF. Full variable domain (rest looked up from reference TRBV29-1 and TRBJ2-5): SAVISQKPSRDICQRGTSLTIQCQVDSQVTMMFWYRQQPGQSLTLIATANQGSEATYESGFVIDKFPISRPNLTFSTLTVSNMSPEDSSIYLCSAAQGQETQYFGPGTRLLVL.

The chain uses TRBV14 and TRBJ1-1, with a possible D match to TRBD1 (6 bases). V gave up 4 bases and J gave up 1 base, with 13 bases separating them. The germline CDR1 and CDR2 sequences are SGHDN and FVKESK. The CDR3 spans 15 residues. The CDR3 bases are TGTGCCAGCAGCCCCATGACAGGACCGAACACTGAAGCTTTCTTT. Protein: CASSPMTGPNTEAFF.

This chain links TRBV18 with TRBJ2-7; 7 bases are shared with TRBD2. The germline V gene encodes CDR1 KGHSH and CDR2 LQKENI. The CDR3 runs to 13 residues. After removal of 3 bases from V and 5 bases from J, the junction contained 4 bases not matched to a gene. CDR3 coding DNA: TGTGCCAGCTCACCCAGGGAGGGCCACGAGCAGTACTTC. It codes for CASSPREGHEQYF.

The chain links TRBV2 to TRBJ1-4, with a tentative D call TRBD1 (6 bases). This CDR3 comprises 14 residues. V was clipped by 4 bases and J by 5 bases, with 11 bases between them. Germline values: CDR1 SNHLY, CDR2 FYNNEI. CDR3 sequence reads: CASSGWQGNEKLFF. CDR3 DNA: TGTGCCAGCAGTGGATGGCAGGGGAATGAAAAACTGTTTTTT.

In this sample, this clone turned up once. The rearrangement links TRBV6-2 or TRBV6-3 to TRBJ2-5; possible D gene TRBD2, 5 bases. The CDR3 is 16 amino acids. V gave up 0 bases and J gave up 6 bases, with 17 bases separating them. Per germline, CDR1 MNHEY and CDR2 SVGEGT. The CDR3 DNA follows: TGTGCCAGCAGTTACTCTAAGAGGGCGGAGTGGAAGACCCAGTACTTC. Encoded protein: CASSYSKRAEWKTQYF.